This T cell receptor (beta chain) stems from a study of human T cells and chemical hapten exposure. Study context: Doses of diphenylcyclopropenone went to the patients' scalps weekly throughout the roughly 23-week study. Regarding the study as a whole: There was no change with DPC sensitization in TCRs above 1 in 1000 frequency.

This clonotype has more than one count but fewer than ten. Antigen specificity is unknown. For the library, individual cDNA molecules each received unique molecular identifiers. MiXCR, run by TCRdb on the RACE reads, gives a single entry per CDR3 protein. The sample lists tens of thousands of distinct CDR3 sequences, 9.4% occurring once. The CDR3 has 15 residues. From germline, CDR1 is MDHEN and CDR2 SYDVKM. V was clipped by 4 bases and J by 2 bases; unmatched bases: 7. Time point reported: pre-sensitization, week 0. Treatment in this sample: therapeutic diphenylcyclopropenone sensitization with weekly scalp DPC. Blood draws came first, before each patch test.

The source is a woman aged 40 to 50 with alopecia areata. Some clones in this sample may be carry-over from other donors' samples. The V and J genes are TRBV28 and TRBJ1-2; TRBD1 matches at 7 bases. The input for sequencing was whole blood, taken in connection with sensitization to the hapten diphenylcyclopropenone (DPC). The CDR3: CASSSDRAPNYGYTF. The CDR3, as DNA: TGTGCCAGCAGTTCCGACAGGGCCCCAAACTATGGCTACACCTTC.